This paragraph covers one T cell receptor (beta chain) sequence. The data originate from a study of cytomegalovirus exposure and HLA in healthy donors. Study as a whole: An analysis done earlier identified 120 million or so unique TCR beta sequences from 150 million to 200 million T cells. Assignment to the Caucasian-associated ancestry cluster applied to approximately 80% of the 350 to 500 genotyped donors.

The PCR employed 60 Vbeta primers together with 13 Jbeta primers. Libraries were prepared by immunoSEQ multiplex PCR; TCRdb keeps only in-frame clonotypes and omits some of them. This sample has about 100,000 clones; roughly 80% occur once, and the top ten carry around 7%. The CDR3 is 16 amino acids. Trimming took 5 bases from V and 2 from J, leaving 16 bases between them. Germline loops: CDR1 SGHTA, CDR2 FQGNSA. J is TRBJ2-1 and V is TRBV7-2, with D possibly matching TRBD2 (5 bases). Sample: PBMCs. The TCR was taken from a man between 35 and 55 years old in good health and CMV-seropositive. The CDR3 protein is CASSPDAARAYNEQFF. The CDR3 DNA follows: TGTGCCAGCAGCCCAGATGCGGCGCGGGCCTACAATGAGCAGTTCTTC.